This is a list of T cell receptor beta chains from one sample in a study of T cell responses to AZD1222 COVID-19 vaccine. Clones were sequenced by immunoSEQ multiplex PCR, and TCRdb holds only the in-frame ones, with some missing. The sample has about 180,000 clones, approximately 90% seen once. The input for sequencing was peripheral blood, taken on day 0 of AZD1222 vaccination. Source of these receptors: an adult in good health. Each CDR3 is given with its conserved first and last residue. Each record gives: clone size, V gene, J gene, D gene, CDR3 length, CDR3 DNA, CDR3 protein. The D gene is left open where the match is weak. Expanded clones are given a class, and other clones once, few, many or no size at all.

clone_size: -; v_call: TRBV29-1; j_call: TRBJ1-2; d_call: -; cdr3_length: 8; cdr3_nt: TGCAGCCCCACGGGCTACACCTTC; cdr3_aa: CSPTGYTF
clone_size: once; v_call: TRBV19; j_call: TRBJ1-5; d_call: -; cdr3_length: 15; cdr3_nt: TGTGCCAGTAGTTGGGGCGGACTAAGCAATCAGCCCCAGCATTTT; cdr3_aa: CASSWGGLSNQPQHF
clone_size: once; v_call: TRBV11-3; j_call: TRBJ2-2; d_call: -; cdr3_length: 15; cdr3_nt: TGTGCCAGCAGCTTACACAGACGTGGCACCGGGGAGCTGTTTTTT; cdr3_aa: CASSLHRRGTGELFF
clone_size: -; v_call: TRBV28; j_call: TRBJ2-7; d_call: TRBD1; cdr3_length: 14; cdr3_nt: TGTGCCAGCAGGCGACAGGGGTGGTCCTACGAGCAGTACTTC; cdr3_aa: CASRRQGWSYEQYF
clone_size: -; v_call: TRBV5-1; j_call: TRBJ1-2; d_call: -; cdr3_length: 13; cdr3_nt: TGCGCCAGCAGCTTGGATGGGGAATATGGCTACACCTTC; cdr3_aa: CASSLDGEYGYTF
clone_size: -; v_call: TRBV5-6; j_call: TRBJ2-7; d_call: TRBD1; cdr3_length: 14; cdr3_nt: TGTGCCAGCAGCGTCCGGGACAGAAGGTTCGGGCAGTACTTC; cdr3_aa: CASSVRDRRFGQYF
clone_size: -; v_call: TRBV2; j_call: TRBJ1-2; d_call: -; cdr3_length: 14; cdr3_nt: TGTGCCAGCAGTGATGACTGGGCGATCTATGGCTACACCTTC; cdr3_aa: CASSDDWAIYGYTF
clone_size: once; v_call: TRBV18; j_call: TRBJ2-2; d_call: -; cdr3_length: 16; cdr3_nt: TGTGCCAGCTCACCACCCGACCAATTCTACACCGGGGAGCTGTTTTTT; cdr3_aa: CASSPPDQFYTGELFF
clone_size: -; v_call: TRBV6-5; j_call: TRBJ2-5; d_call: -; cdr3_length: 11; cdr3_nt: TGTGCCAGTGCCTTGCAGGAGACCCAGTACTTC; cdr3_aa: CASALQETQYF
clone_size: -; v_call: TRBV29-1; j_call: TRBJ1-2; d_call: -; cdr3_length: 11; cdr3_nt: TGCAGCGTTCGAACGAACTATGGCTACACCTTC; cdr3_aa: CSVRTNYGYTF
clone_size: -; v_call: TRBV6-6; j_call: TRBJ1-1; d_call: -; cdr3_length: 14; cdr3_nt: TGTGCCAGCAGTTACGAGGAGAAGAACACTGAAGCTTTCTTT; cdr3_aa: CASSYEEKNTEAFF
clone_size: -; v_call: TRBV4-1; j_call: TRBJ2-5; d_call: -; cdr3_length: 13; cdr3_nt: TGCGCCAGCAGCCAAGGCCAGGGAGGGACCCAGTACTTC; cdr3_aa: CASSQGQGGTQYF
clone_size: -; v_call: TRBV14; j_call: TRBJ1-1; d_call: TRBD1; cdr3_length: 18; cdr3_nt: TGTGCCAGCAGCCTCCGGACAGGGGGAATAGGTGGAGACACTGAAGCTTTCTTT; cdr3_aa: CASSLRTGGIGGDTEAFF
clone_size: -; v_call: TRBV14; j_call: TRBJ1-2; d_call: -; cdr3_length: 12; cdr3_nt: TGTGCCAGCAGCCAAGAAGGGGGTGGCTACACCTTC; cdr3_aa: CASSQEGGGYTF
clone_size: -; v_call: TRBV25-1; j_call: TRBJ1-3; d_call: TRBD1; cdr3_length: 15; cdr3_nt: TGTGCCAGCAGTGAATGGGTAGGGGGCACAGACACCATATATTTT; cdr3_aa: CASSEWVGGTDTIYF
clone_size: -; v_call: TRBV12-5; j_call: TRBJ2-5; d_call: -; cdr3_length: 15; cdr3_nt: TGTGCTAGTGGTTTGGACGGACAGCCACAAGAGACCCAGTACTTC; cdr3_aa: CASGLDGQPQETQYF
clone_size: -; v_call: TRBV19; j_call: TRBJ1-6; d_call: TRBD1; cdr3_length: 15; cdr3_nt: TGTGCCAGTAGCGGGGACAGCTCCTATAATTCACCCCTCCACTTT; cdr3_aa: CASSGDSSYNSPLHF
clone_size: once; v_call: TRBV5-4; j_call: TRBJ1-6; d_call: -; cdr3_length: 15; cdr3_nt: TGTGCCAGCAGCTCCGGACACCTAGATAATTCACCCCTCCACTTT; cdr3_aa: CASSSGHLDNSPLHF
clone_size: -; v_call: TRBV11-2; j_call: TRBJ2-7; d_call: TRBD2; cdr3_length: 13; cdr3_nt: TGTGCCAGCAGCCTAAGCGGGGGTCACGAGCAGTACTTC; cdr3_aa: CASSLSGGHEQYF
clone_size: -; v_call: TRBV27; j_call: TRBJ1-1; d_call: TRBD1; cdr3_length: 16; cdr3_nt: TGTGCCAGCAGTTGGGGCAGGGGGCAGGGTAAGGCTGAAGCTTTCTTT; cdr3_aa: CASSWGRGQGKAEAFF
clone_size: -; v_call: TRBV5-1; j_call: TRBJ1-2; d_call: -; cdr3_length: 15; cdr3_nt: TGCGCCAGCAGCTTAAACGACGGCGCGAACTATGGCTACACCTTC; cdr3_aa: CASSLNDGANYGYTF
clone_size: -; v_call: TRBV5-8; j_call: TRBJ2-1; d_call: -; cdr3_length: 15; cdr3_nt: TGTGCCAGCAGACGTAGCGGACCCTCCTACAATGAGCAGTTCTTC; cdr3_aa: CASRRSGPSYNEQFF
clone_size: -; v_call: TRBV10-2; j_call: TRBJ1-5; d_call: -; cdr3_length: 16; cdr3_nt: TGCGCCAGCAGTGATGGGAGGACAAGGCCCAATCAGCCCCAGCATTTT; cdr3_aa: CASSDGRTRPNQPQHF
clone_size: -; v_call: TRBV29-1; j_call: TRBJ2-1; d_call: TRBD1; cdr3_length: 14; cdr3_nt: TGCAGCGTTTTTCCGGGACAGGGGAGCAATGAGCAGTTCTTC; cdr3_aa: CSVFPGQGSNEQFF
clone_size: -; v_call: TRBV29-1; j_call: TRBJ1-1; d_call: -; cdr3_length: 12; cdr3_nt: TGCAGCGGCCAGCAAATGAACACTGAAGCTTTCTTT; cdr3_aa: CSGQQMNTEAFF
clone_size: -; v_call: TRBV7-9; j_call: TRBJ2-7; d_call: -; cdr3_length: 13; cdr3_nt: TGTGCCAGCAGCTTAGCCGGGTATTACGAGCAGTACTTC; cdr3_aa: CASSLAGYYEQYF
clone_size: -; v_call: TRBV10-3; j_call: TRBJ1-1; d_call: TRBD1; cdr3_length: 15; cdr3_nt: TGTGCCATCAGTGAGCCAGGACAGGGGGCCACTGAAGCTTTCTTT; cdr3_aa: CAISEPGQGATEAFF
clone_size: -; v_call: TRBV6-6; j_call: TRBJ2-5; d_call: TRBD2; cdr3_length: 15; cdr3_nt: TGTGCCAGCAGTTACCTAGCGGGAGTGGCAGAGACCCAGTACTTC; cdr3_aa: CASSYLAGVAETQYF
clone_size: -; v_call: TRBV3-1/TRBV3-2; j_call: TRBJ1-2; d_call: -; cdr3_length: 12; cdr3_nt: TGTGCCAGCAGCCCGTCCGTCCCACTGCTACACTTC; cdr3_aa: CASSPSVPLLHF
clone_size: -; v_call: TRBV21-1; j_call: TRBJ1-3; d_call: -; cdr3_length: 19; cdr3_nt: TGTGCCAGCAGCAAAGAGATGCGGGACAGGGCTACCTCTGGAAACACCATATATTTT; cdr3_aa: CASSKEMRDRATSGNTIYF
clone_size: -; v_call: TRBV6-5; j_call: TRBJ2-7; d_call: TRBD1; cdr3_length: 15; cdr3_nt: TGTGCCAGCAGTTATATCCGGGACAGAGACTACGAGCAGTACTTC; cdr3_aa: CASSYIRDRDYEQYF
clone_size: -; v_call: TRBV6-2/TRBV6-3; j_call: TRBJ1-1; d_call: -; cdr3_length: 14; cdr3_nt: TGTGCCAGCAGTTACAGACAGCCTAACACTGAAGCTTTCTTT; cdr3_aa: CASSYRQPNTEAFF
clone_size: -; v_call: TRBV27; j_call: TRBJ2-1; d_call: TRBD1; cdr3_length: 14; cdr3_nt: TGTGCCAGCAGTCCGTGGGACAGATACAATGAGCAGTTCTTC; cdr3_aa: CASSPWDRYNEQFF
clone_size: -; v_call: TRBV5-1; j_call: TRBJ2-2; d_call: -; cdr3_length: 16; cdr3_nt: TGCGCCAGCAGCACCTCCCGAGACACGAACACCGGGGAGCTGTTTTTT; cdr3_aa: CASSTSRDTNTGELFF
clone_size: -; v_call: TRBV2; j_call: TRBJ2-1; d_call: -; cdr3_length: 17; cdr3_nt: TGTGCCAGCAGTGTCGGCGGGGGCGAACCTTTATACAATGAGCAGTTCTTC; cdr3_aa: CASSVGGGEPLYNEQFF
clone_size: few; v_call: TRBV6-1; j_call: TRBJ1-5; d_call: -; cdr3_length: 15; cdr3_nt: TGTGCCAGCAGTGAAGTGGGGGGGTTCAATCAGCCCCAGCATTTT; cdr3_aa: CASSEVGGFNQPQHF
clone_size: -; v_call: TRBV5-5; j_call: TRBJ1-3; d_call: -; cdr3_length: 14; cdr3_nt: TGTGCCAGCAGCTTGATCAGGGCCGGAAACACCATATATTTT; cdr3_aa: CASSLIRAGNTIYF
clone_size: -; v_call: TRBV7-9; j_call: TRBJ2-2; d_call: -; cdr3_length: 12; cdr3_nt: TGTGCCTTGTCAGCGAACACCGGGGAGCTGTTTTTT; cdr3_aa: CALSANTGELFF
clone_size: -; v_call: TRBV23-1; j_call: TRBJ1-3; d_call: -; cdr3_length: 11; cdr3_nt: TGCGCCTTCAAATTGCCTCACACCATATATTTT; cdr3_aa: CAFKLPHTIYF
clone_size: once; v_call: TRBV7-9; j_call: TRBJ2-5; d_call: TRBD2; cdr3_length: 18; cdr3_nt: TGTGCCAGCTTCAAAACGGGACTAGCGGGAAGAGATAAAGAGACCCAGTACTTC; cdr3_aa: CASFKTGLAGRDKETQYF
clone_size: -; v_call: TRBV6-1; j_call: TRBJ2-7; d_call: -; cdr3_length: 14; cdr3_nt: TGTGCCAGCATTGAATACCCGGGACCCCTGGGGACGTACTTC; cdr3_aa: CASIEYPGPLGTYF
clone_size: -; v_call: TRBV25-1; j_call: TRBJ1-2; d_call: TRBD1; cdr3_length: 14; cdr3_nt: TGTGCCACGAGGGACAGGGGCTCCCCTAGTGGCTACACCTTC; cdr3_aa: CATRDRGSPSGYTF
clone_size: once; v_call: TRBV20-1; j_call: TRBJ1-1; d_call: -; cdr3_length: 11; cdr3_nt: TGCAGTGCTAGGGGATTCACTGAAGCTTTCTTT; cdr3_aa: CSARGFTEAFF
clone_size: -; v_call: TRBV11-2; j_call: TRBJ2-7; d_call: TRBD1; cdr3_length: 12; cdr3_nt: TGTGCCAGCAGCTTAACAGGGGTCGAGCAGTACTTC; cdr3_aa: CASSLTGVEQYF
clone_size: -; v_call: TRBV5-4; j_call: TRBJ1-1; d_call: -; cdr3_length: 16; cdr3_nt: TGTGCCAGCAGCCCCGGGTCCTTAAACATGAACACTGAAGCTTTCTTT; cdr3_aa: CASSPGSLNMNTEAFF
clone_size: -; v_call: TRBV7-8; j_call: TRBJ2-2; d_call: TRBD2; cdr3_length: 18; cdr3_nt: TGTGCCAGCAGCTTAGGGCGAACTAGCGGCGCGAACACCGGGGAGCTGTTTTTT; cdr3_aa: CASSLGRTSGANTGELFF
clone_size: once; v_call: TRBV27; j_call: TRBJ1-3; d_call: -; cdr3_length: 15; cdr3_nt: TGTGCCAGCAGTTTTGGGCTAGGCTCTGGAAACACCATATATTTT; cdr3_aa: CASSFGLGSGNTIYF
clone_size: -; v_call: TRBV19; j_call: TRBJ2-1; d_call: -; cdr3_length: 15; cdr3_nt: TGTGCCAGTACCAAGACGGGGCCCCTTTACAATGAGCAGTTCTTC; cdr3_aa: CASTKTGPLYNEQFF
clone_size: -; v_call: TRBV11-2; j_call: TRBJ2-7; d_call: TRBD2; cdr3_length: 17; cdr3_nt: TGTGCCAGCAGCTTAGTTCCCGGACTAGCGGGACTTGACGAGCAGTACTTC; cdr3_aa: CASSLVPGLAGLDEQYF
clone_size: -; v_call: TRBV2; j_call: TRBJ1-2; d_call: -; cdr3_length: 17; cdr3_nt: TGTGCCAGCAGTGAACAAAACTTTAGGGGGGGGAACTATGGCTACACCTTC; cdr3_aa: CASSEQNFRGGNYGYTF
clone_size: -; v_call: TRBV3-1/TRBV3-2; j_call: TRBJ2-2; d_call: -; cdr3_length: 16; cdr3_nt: TGTGCCAGCAGCCGGCCTACATCTCTAAACACCGGGGAGCTGTTTTTT; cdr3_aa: CASSRPTSLNTGELFF
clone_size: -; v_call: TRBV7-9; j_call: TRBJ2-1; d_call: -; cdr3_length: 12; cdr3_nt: TGTGCCAGCAGCTTGACTGTAAATGAGCAGTTCTTC; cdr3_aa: CASSLTVNEQFF
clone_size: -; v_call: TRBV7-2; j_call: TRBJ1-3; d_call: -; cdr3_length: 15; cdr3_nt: TGTGCCAGCAGCTTAGCGACCAGGGCTGGAAACACCATATATTTT; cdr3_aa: CASSLATRAGNTIYF
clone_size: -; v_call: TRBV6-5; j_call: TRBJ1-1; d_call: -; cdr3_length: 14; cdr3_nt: TGTGCCAGCAGTTACTCGACAGCGAACACTGAAGCTTTCTTT; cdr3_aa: CASSYSTANTEAFF
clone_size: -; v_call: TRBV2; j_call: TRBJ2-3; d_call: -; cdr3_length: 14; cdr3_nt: TGTGCCAGCAGTGAAATGTTTATCACAGATACGCAGTATTTT; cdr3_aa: CASSEMFITDTQYF